A selection of T cell receptor beta chains follows, all from one sample in a study of cytomegalovirus exposure and HLA in healthy donors. Some clones are missing from TCRdb's copy, which holds only in-frame ones; the method was immunoSEQ multiplex PCR. Of 150,000 to 200,000 clones listed, approximately 83% were seen once; the top ten hold 7.5% to 10%. The material sequenced was PBMCs. The receptors here all came from a man between 18 and 35 years old in good health and CMV-seropositive. Both conserved end residues are part of each CDR3. D genes are given only for firm matches. Size is omitted from some rows. Given values are once, few, many or a class for expanded clones.

size: .
J: TRBJ2-4
D: .
length: 14
V: TRBV30
DNA: TGTGCCTGGAGTGTAGGGGTCCCCAAAAACATTCAGTACTTC
CDR3: CAWSVGVPKNIQYF

size: medium-sized
J: TRBJ2-1
D: TRBD2
length: 17
V: TRBV19
DNA: TGTGCCAGTAGTATAGATCTGGCGGGGGGGGGCCAATATGAGCAGTTCTTC
CDR3: CASSIDLAGGGQYEQFF

size: .
J: TRBJ1-2
D: TRBD1
length: 15
V: TRBV6-1
DNA: TGTGCCAGCACCAAGGACAGGGCCTCTAACTATGGCTACACCTTC
CDR3: CASTKDRASNYGYTF

size: few
J: TRBJ1-3
D: .
length: 14
V: TRBV5-4
DNA: TGCGCCAGCAGCTTGGATACTGAAGGAAACACCATATATTTT
CDR3: CASSLDTEGNTIYF

size: .
J: TRBJ2-7
D: .
length: 14
V: TRBV9
DNA: TGTGCCAGCAGCGTAAAGTTGTGGGGCGACGAGCAGTACTTC
CDR3: CASSVKLWGDEQYF

size: .
J: TRBJ1-6
D: TRBD1
length: 14
V: TRBV2
DNA: TGTGCCAGCAGTACGACAGGGTATAATTCACCCCTCCACTTT
CDR3: CASSTTGYNSPLHF

size: .
J: TRBJ1-3
D: TRBD1
length: 15
V: TRBV4-3
DNA: TGCGCCAGCAGCCACGGACAGGGGGTAGGAAACACCATATATTTT
CDR3: CASSHGQGVGNTIYF

size: .
J: TRBJ2-3
D: TRBD2
length: 17
V: TRBV4-3
DNA: TGCGCCAGCAGCCAACTAGCGGGGGGGTACGGCACAGATACGCAGTATTTT
CDR3: CASSQLAGGYGTDTQYF

size: .
J: TRBJ2-7
D: .
length: 14
V: TRBV27
DNA: TGTGCCAGCTCCCCTCAGAATCTTTATGCCGAGCAGTACTTC
CDR3: CASSPQNLYAEQYF

size: .
J: TRBJ1-1
D: .
length: 12
V: TRBV30
DNA: TGTGCCCTAGACGGGGGGAACACTGAAGCTTTCTTT
CDR3: CALDGGNTEAFF

size: .
J: TRBJ2-5
D: TRBD2
length: 16
V: TRBV19
DNA: TGTGCCAGTAGTACCCTTTGGGCGGGAGATGGAGAGACCCAGTACTTC
CDR3: CASSTLWAGDGETQYF

size: .
J: TRBJ1-3
D: .
length: 14
V: TRBV7-2
DNA: TGTGCCAGCAGCTTACGGGGGTCCGGAAACACCATATATTTT
CDR3: CASSLRGSGNTIYF

size: .
J: TRBJ1-1
D: .
length: 15
V: TRBV4-3
DNA: TGCGCCAGCAGCCAAGTTGGGGCAATGGACACTGAAGCTTTCTTT
CDR3: CASSQVGAMDTEAFF

size: few
J: TRBJ2-7
D: .
length: 14
V: TRBV6-1
DNA: TGTGCCAGCAGTCTCACGACGACACACTACGAGCAGTACTTC
CDR3: CASSLTTTHYEQYF

size: .
J: TRBJ1-4
D: TRBD1
length: 16
V: TRBV6-5
DNA: TGTGCCAGCAGTTACTCGGGGGGACAGGGTAATGAAAAACTGTTTTTT
CDR3: CASSYSGGQGNEKLFF

size: .
J: TRBJ2-1
D: TRBD2
length: 14
V: TRBV6-4
DNA: TGTGCCAGCAGCCGTAGCGGGGGGCGGAATGAGCAGTTCTTC
CDR3: CASSRSGGRNEQFF

size: .
J: TRBJ1-2
D: TRBD1
length: 15
V: TRBV5-6
DNA: TGTGCCAGCAGCTCGCTGGACAGGGCGGCCTATGGCTACACCTTC
CDR3: CASSSLDRAAYGYTF

size: .
J: TRBJ1-2
D: TRBD1
length: 16
V: TRBV5-1
DNA: TGCGCCAGCATACGTCAGAGGACAGGTACTATCTATGGCTACACCTTC
CDR3: CASIRQRTGTIYGYTF

size: .
J: TRBJ2-1
D: .
length: 14
V: TRBV10-3
DNA: TGTGCCATCAGTGCCGGGACACCGTACAATGAGCAGTTCTTC
CDR3: CAISAGTPYNEQFF

size: .
J: TRBJ2-4
D: TRBD2
length: 18
V: TRBV7-2
DNA: TGTGCCAGCAGCCCCGGGTCGGGGGGGCTGGTAGGCAAAAACATTCAGTACTTC
CDR3: CASSPGSGGLVGKNIQYF

size: once
J: TRBJ2-5
D: .
length: 12
V: TRBV30
DNA: TGTGCCTGGACAGGGGCTAAAGAGACCCAGTACTTC
CDR3: CAWTGAKETQYF

size: .
J: TRBJ2-7
D: .
length: 15
V: TRBV19
DNA: TGTGCCAGCTGCCCCTTTCCGGGGGACTCCTACGAGCAGTACTTC
CDR3: CASCPFPGDSYEQYF

size: .
J: TRBJ2-7
D: TRBD2
length: 16
V: TRBV15
DNA: TGTGCCACCAGCAGAGAGTCCGGGACTAGCGATGGCGAGCAGTACTTC
CDR3: CATSRESGTSDGEQYF

size: .
J: TRBJ2-7
D: TRBD2
length: 15
V: TRBV29-1
DNA: TGCAGCGTTGAATCGGGCCGGGGGGGCCAGTCCGAGCAGTACTTC
CDR3: CSVESGRGGQSEQYF

size: .
J: TRBJ2-2
D: TRBD1
length: 15
V: TRBV5-4
DNA: TGTGCCAGCAGCCGTGGACAGGGAAACGCCGGGGAGCTGTTTTTT
CDR3: CASSRGQGNAGELFF

size: .
J: TRBJ2-5
D: TRBD1
length: 16
V: TRBV7-7
DNA: TGTGCCAGCAGTCCGGGACAGGTGCTTCTTCAAGAGACCCAGTACTTC
CDR3: CASSPGQVLLQETQYF

size: .
J: TRBJ2-1
D: .
length: 14
V: TRBV6-5
DNA: TGTGCCAGCAGTCCAAACCCCCCGGCGGGCCATACGTTCTTC
CDR3: CASSPNPPAGHTFF

size: .
J: TRBJ1-1
D: .
length: 14
V: TRBV7-8
DNA: TGTGCCAGCAGCCGTAAAGGGGTGGATACTGAAGCTTTCTTT
CDR3: CASSRKGVDTEAFF

size: .
J: TRBJ1-3
D: .
length: 16
V: TRBV7-2
DNA: TGTGCCAGCAGCTTAGGTACAGGGTCGTCTGGAAACACCATATATTTT
CDR3: CASSLGTGSSGNTIYF

size: .
J: TRBJ1-2
D: .
length: 14
V: TRBV7-9
DNA: TGTGCCAGCAGCTTAACTGGGACTTTACTCGGCTACACCTTC
CDR3: CASSLTGTLLGYTF

size: .
J: TRBJ2-5
D: .
length: 16
V: TRBV7-2
DNA: TGTGCCAGCAGACCAGGGGGAGGGGGCGGGAGGGAGACCCAGTACTTC
CDR3: CASRPGGGGGRETQYF

size: .
J: TRBJ1-1
D: .
length: 13
V: TRBV2
DNA: TGTGCCAGCAGTGAACAGGGGTACACTGAAGCTTTCTTT
CDR3: CASSEQGYTEAFF

size: .
J: TRBJ2-7
D: TRBD2
length: 13
V: TRBV5-6
DNA: TGTGCCAGCAGCCTAGCGGTCCCTACGAGGCAGTACTTC
CDR3: CASSLAVPTRQYF

size: once
J: TRBJ2-2
D: .
length: 16
V: TRBV11-2
DNA: TGTGCCAGCAGCTTGTTCGAGGTATTCAGCACCGGGGAGCTGTTTTTT
CDR3: CASSLFEVFSTGELFF

size: .
J: TRBJ2-1
D: TRBD1
length: 15
V: TRBV7-2
DNA: TGTGCCAGCGATCAAGGGGGCGCGTTATTCGATGAGCAGTTCTTC
CDR3: CASDQGGALFDEQFF

size: .
J: TRBJ1-2
D: TRBD1
length: 16
V: TRBV10-2
DNA: TGCGCCAGCAAGGACAACAGGGGGGGAACTAACTATGGCTACACCTTC
CDR3: CASKDNRGGTNYGYTF

size: .
J: TRBJ2-7
D: .
length: 13
V: TRBV4-3
DNA: TGCGCCAGCAGCCAAGATACCTACTACGAGCAGTACTTC
CDR3: CASSQDTYYEQYF

size: .
J: TRBJ2-1
D: .
length: 13
V: TRBV11-2
DNA: TGTGCCAGCAGCTTGAGTCGCGGCAATGAGCAGTTCTTC
CDR3: CASSLSRGNEQFF

size: .
J: TRBJ2-1
D: TRBD2
length: 15
V: TRBV6-5
DNA: TGTGCCAGCAGCCAGAGCGGGGGAAGGGGCAATGAGCAGTTCTTC
CDR3: CASSQSGGRGNEQFF

size: .
J: TRBJ2-7
D: .
length: 15
V: TRBV11-2
DNA: TGTGCCAGCAGCTCCCCAAGGAGAGAAATCGACGAGCAGTACTTC
CDR3: CASSSPRREIDEQYF

size: .
J: TRBJ2-7
D: TRBD2
length: 14
V: TRBV30
DNA: TGTGCCTGGACAATAGCGGGGGCACTGGGCGAGCAGTACTTC
CDR3: CAWTIAGALGEQYF

size: .
J: TRBJ2-7
D: TRBD2
length: 15
V: TRBV2
DNA: TGTGCCAGACTAGCGGGGGGGCCAGTTAGAAACGAGCAGTACTTC
CDR3: CARLAGGPVRNEQYF

size: .
J: TRBJ1-6
D: .
length: 15
V: TRBV6-1
DNA: TGTGCCAGCACGGGGGAGGGCTCCGATAATTCACCCCTCCACTTT
CDR3: CASTGEGSDNSPLHF

size: .
J: TRBJ2-5
D: .
length: 15
V: TRBV27
DNA: TGTGCCAGCAGTTATGCCGACAGTCGCAAAGAGACCCAGTACTTC
CDR3: CASSYADSRKETQYF

size: .
J: TRBJ2-7
D: .
length: 11
V: TRBV7-2
DNA: TGTGCCAGCAGCTTAGCCCAGGAGCAGTACTTC
CDR3: CASSLAQEQYF

size: once
J: TRBJ2-3
D: TRBD1
length: 14
V: TRBV5-1
DNA: TGCGCCAGCAGCTTGGGACAGGGGAAAGATACGCAGTATTTT
CDR3: CASSLGQGKDTQYF

size: .
J: TRBJ2-3
D: .
length: 14
V: TRBV30
DNA: TGTGCCTGGGGTCTCGGGGGAAGTACAGATACGCAGTATTTT
CDR3: CAWGLGGSTDTQYF

size: .
J: TRBJ2-1
D: TRBD2
length: 15
V: TRBV4-1
DNA: TGCGCCAGCAGCCAAGGTGCTAGCGGGGGGAATGAGCAGTTCTTC
CDR3: CASSQGASGGNEQFF

size: .
J: TRBJ2-7
D: TRBD1
length: 14
V: TRBV6-1
DNA: TGTGCCAGCAGTGCGGCAGGGGGCTCCTACGAGCAGTACTTC
CDR3: CASSAAGGSYEQYF

size: .
J: TRBJ2-5
D: .
length: 13
V: TRBV9
DNA: TGTGCCAGCAGCGTAGGTGGAGATGAGACCCAGTACTTC
CDR3: CASSVGGDETQYF

size: .
J: TRBJ1-6
D: .
length: 15
V: TRBV19
DNA: TGTGCCAGTAGTATCCGGGGTATGGATAATTCACCCCTCCACTTT
CDR3: CASSIRGMDNSPLHF

size: once
J: TRBJ2-7
D: TRBD1
length: 15
V: TRBV27
DNA: TGTGCCAGCAGTTTAGGGCGGACAGGGTTCTACGAGCAGTACTTC
CDR3: CASSLGRTGFYEQYF

size: .
J: TRBJ1-1
D: .
length: 15
V: TRBV4-1
DNA: TGCGCCAGCAGCCAAGATCCGGGGAGGGGTGGTGAAGCTTTCTTT
CDR3: CASSQDPGRGGEAFF

size: .
J: TRBJ2-7
D: .
length: 15
V: TRBV19
DNA: TGTGCCAGTAGCCCTAACTTAGGGCAGGGTTACCAGCAGTACTTC
CDR3: CASSPNLGQGYQQYF

size: .
J: TRBJ2-1
D: .
length: 15
V: TRBV19
DNA: TGTGCCAGTTGGGACTCCTTGAGCTCCTACAATGAGCAGTTCTTC
CDR3: CASWDSLSSYNEQFF

size: .
J: TRBJ1-2
D: .
length: 11
V: TRBV20-1
DNA: TGCAGTTCAGGCAGGGTGGCGGGCTACACCTTC
CDR3: CSSGRVAGYTF